This T cell receptor beta chain was observed in a study of human T cells and chemical hapten exposure. Whole-study context: DPC at 2% was the sensitizing agent, placed on about 2 cm by about 2 cm of upper inner arm skin. Patch tests put 0.01% DPC on the upper back, read at 6 days.

Time point defined: patch test 1, 2 weeks after DPC sensitization. The treatment here: therapeutic diphenylcyclopropenone sensitization with weekly scalp DPC. Extraction of total RNA was performed on unfractionated whole blood. This CDR3 spans 14 amino acids. The germline V gene encodes CDR1 MNHEY and CDR2 SMNVEV (reference sequence). V lost 5 bases, J lost 4 bases, and 5 bases stayed unmatched. Individual cDNA molecules had unique molecular identifiers attached to them by the library. TCRdb re-derived calls from the RACE reads in MiXCR, one entry per CDR3 protein. The sample lists 150,000 to 200,000 distinct CDR3 sequences, 20% to 25% seen once, with about 7% in the top ten.

This receptor was obtained from a woman between 50 and 59 years old with alopecia areata. Some clones in this sample may be carry-over from other donors' samples. The chain recombines TRBV27 with TRBJ1-3, with 7 bases matching TRBD1. Here the sequenced sample was whole blood, taken in connection with sensitization to the hapten diphenylcyclopropenone (DPC). The CDR3 sequence: CASSAGTDGNTIYF. The CDR3 DNA reads as TGTGCCAGCAGTGCCGGGACAGACGGAAACACCATATATTTT.